These 21 T cell receptor beta chains share one sample of origin, sequenced in a study of blood T cell repertoires in COVID-19. Repertoires were generated with immunoSEQ multiplex PCR, while TCRdb's copy carries only in-frame clones and drops some. The sample carries about 74,000 clones, 70% to 90% recorded once. Source material: peripheral blood. Receptors were obtained from a man between 65 and 79 years old with acute or convalescent COVID-19.

The gene calls are TRBV9 and TRBJ2-3, with TRBD2 matching over 8 bases. J lost 1 base, V lost 2 bases, and 3 bases had no gene match. The CDR3 has 15 residues. Germline CDR1 SGDLS, CDR2 YYNGEE. In nucleotides, the CDR3 is TGTGCCAGCAGCGTGACTAGCGCCGGCACAGATACGCAGTATTTT. Protein sequence: CASSVTSAGTDTQYF.

The chain recombines TRBV5-1 with TRBJ2-5; D perhaps matches TRBD2 (7 bases). The CDR3 is 18 residues long. Between the trimmed V and J ends, which lost 5 bases and 4 bases, there was a span of 27 bases. Germline V gene data show CDR1 as SGHRS and CDR2 as YFSETQ. Written as DNA, the CDR3 is TGCGCCAGCAGGATGGGAGCTGGCGGGGGCCAAGGTGGAGAGACCCAGTACTTC. Translated: CASRMGAGGGQGGETQYF.

V usage is TRBV9 and J usage is TRBJ2-7; no reliable D call. The V end lost 4 bases, the J end lost 2 bases, and 13 bases lay between the germline ends. Germline V gene lookup returns CDR1 SGDLS and CDR2 YYNGEE. The CDR3 has 14 residues. In DNA form, the CDR3 reads TGTGCCAGCAGCCGACGGAGTCCCCCCTACGAGCAGTACTTC. Amino acids: CASSRRSPPYEQYF.

The chain employs TRBV21-1 and TRBJ2-3; the table names TRBD2, a call not compared with the DNA. TRBV21-1 is an annotated pseudogene. The CDR3 extends over 20 amino acids. The CDR3 DNA reads as TGTGCCAGCAGCAAAGCGCGGGACAGGGGACTAGCGGGAGTTAGAGATACGCAGTATTTT. It specifies CASSKARDRGLAGVRDTQYF.

The chain combines TRBV9 with TRBJ2-2; 9 bases match TRBD1. The V and J ends lost 2 bases and 4 bases, in that order; junction bases with no gene match: 9. Per the germline V gene, CDR1 is SGDLS and CDR2 is YYNGEE. The CDR3 runs 17 residues. The CDR3 DNA is TGTGCCAGCAGCGTTATGTCCGGGACAGGGTCCACCGGGGAGCTGTTTTTT. Protein: CASSVMSGTGSTGELFF. The full variable domain, completed using reference TRBV9 and TRBJ2-2, is DSGVTQTPKHLITATGQRVTLRCSPRSGDLSVYWYQQSLDQGLQFLIQYYNGEERAKGNILERFSAQQFPDLHSELNLSSLELGDSALYFCASSVMSGTGSTGELFFGEGSRLTVL.

This chain connects TRBV6-2 or TRBV6-3 to TRBJ2-2; TRBD2 might be the D (6 bases). This CDR3 is 15 amino acids long. Trimming took off 5 bases at V and 6 bases at J, with 16 bases between the two ends. Germline V gene lookup returns CDR1 MNHEY and CDR2 SVGEGT. CDR3 loop: CASSSPGATSGELFF. The CDR3 DNA sequence: TGTGCCAGCAGTAGCCCGGGAGCGACGTCCGGGGAGCTGTTTTTT.

The chain carries TRBV3-1 (or the pseudogene TRBV3-2) and TRBJ2-1; no clear D gene. V shed 0 bases and J shed 9 bases, with 9 bases lying between them. Germline CDR1 is LGHDT and CDR2 is YNNKEL (reference sequence). The CDR3 runs 13 residues. The CDR3, as DNA: TGTGCCAGCAGCCAAGATCGTCCAGGTGAGCAGTTCTTC. Translated, it gives CASSQDRPGEQFF.

The chain has TRBV2 and TRBJ2-2, with 9 bases identical to TRBD2. This CDR3 is 14 amino acids long. Germline V gene data show CDR1 as SNHLY and CDR2 as FYNNEI. V shed 7 bases and J 4 bases; nucleotides not matched to a gene: 4. The CDR3 DNA sequence: TGTGCCAGCACAGGCGGGAGGGCCACCGGGGAGCTGTTTTTT. Residues: CASTGGRATGELFF.

This rearrangement joins TRBV7-3 to TRBJ1-1, with no clear D. Trimming cost V 1 base and J 5 bases, with 8 bases left between them. The CDR3 is 13 residues long. The germline V gene encodes CDR1 SGHTA and CDR2 FQGTGA. The CDR3 region is CASSLRESTEAFF. In DNA, the CDR3 is TGTGCCAGCAGCTTAAGGGAGTCAACTGAAGCTTTCTTT.

The J gene is TRBJ2-3, the V gene TRBV29-1; 10 bases agree with TRBD2. The V segment lost 6 bases and the J segment 2 bases; nucleotides outside the gene matches: 5. The CDR3 loop spans 14 amino acids. Germline V gives CDR1 SQVTM, CDR2 ANQGSEA. CDR3 region: CSVASGSVTDTQYF. CDR3 DNA: TGCAGCGTCGCTAGCGGGAGTGTCACAGATACGCAGTATTTT.

In this sample, this clone turned up a few times. The chain recombines TRBV5-4 with TRBJ2-7; 15 positions match TRBD2. Germline-derived CDR1 and CDR2 are SGHNT and YYREEE (reference sequence). Trimming cost V 3 bases and J 5 bases; bases outside gene matches: 9. The length of the CDR3 is 17 residues. CDR3 loop: CASSSTSGLAGGNEQYF. The CDR3 coding sequence is TGTGCCAGCAGCTCAACCTCGGGACTAGCGGGAGGCAACGAGCAGTACTTC.

This chain uses TRBV27 with TRBJ2-1; TRBD1 matches 10 bases. The CDR3 loop spans 19 amino acids. Germline V gene lookup returns CDR1 MNHEY and CDR2 SMNVEV (reference sequence). The junction had 15 bases not matched to a gene; V was cut back by 5 bases and J by 2 bases. CDR3 coding DNA: TGTGCCAGCAGTGCCATGACAGGGGGCACGGCGGATACCTACAATGAGCAGTTCTTC. As protein: CASSAMTGGTADTYNEQFF.

The chain has TRBV7-8 and TRBJ2-7, with 7 positions matching TRBD1. The CDR3 totals 15 residues. V lost 5 bases, J lost 12 bases, and 19 bases stayed unmatched. Per germline, CDR1 SGHVS and CDR2 FQNEAQ. The CDR3: CASSLHTTGPAERYF. In DNA form, the CDR3 reads TGTGCCAGCAGCCTCCATACGACAGGGCCCGCGGAACGGTACTTC.

The CDR3 nucleotides read TGTGCCTGGAGTGTACTGGGGGCTGCTGACAATGAGCAGTTCTTC. It specifies CAWSVLGAADNEQFF. The gene calls are TRBV30 and TRBJ2-1; perhaps TRBD1 as D (6 bases). Germline values: CDR1 GTSNPN, CDR2 SVGIG (reference sequence). V was clipped by 0 bases and J by 5 bases, with 14 bases between them. The CDR3 totals 15 residues. Full variable domain (missing parts from reference TRBV30 and TRBJ2-1): SQTIHQWPATLVQPVGSPLSLECTVEGTSNPNLYWYRQAAGRGLQLLFYSVGIGQISSEVPQNLSASRPQDRQFILSSKKLLLSDSGFYLCAWSVLGAADNEQFFGPGTRLTVL.

V usage is TRBV6-4 and J usage is TRBJ2-1; D is uncertain. V was clipped by 3 bases and J by 3 bases, with 12 bases between them. Germline loops: CDR1 MRHNA, CDR2 SNTAGT. The CDR3 is made up of 15 amino acids. The CDR3 sequence is CASSEMASNYNEQFF. The CDR3 bases are TGTGCCAGCAGTGAAATGGCTAGTAACTACAATGAGCAGTTCTTC.

This clone showed up just once. The chain combines TRBV30 with TRBJ2-5; maybe TRBD1 (6 bases). Trimming took 0 bases from V and 4 from J, leaving 15 bases between them. The CDR3 spans 15 residues. Germline assignment: CDR1 GTSNPN and CDR2 SVGIG (reference sequence). The CDR3 loop reads CAWSVKGTGPETQYF. CDR3 nucleotide sequence: TGTGCCTGGAGTGTAAAGGGTACAGGGCCAGAGACCCAGTACTTC.

CDR3 residues: CASSSLAGAYEQYF. In DNA, the CDR3 is TGCGCCAGCAGCTCACTAGCGGGAGCGTACGAGCAGTACTTC. This chain joins TRBV5-1 and TRBJ2-7, with 11 nucleotides matching TRBD2. The CDR3 runs 14 residues. The V gene's germline CDR1 is SGHRS and CDR2 YFSETQ. J was trimmed by 4 bases and V by 3 bases; bases with no gene match: 3. Full variable domain (remainder filled in from reference TRBV5-1 and TRBJ2-7): KAGVTQTPRYLIKTRGQQVTLSCSPISGHRSVSWYQQTPGQGLQFLFEYFSETQRNKGNFPGRFSGRQFSNSRSEMNVSTLELGDSALYLCASSSLAGAYEQYFGPGTRLTVT.

The V gene is TRBV3-1 (or the pseudogene TRBV3-2), the J gene TRBJ1-1; D not resolved. V was clipped by 5 bases and J by 7 bases, with 17 bases between them. Looked up from germline, CDR1 is LGHDT and CDR2 is YNNKEL (reference sequence). This CDR3 region has 14 residues. CDR3 amino acids: CASSWTGGANEAFF. In nucleotides, the CDR3 is TGTGCCAGCAGCTGGACGGGAGGTGCAAATGAAGCTTTCTTT.

V usage is TRBV2 and J usage is TRBJ2-1; D remains unclear. The V end was cut by 3 bases, the J end by 2 bases, with 8 bases between. There are 14 residues in the CDR3. Germline values: CDR1 SNHLY, CDR2 FYNNEI. CDR3 in amino acids: CASSEQVPYNEQFF. The CDR3 DNA is TGTGCCAGCAGTGAGCAGGTCCCCTACAATGAGCAGTTCTTC.

The V gene is TRBV6-5, the J gene TRBJ2-1; D is undetermined. Germline V lookup: CDR1 MNHEY, CDR2 SVGAGI. Trimming took 2 bases from V and 0 from J, leaving 8 bases between them. The CDR3 totals 15 residues. The CDR3 is CASSYGSYSYNEQFF. DNA for the CDR3: TGTGCCAGCAGTTACGGCTCATACTCCTACAATGAGCAGTTCTTC.

V usage is TRBV5-1 and J usage is TRBJ2-1; D is unclear. The CDR3 totals 12 residues. V dropped 3 bases and J dropped 3 bases, with 4 bases sitting between them. The germline V gene has CDR1 SGHRS and CDR2 YFSETQ. This CDR3 reads CASSYSYNEQFF. In DNA, the CDR3 is TGCGCCAGCAGCTACAGCTACAATGAGCAGTTCTTC. Supplemented by reference TRBV5-1 and TRBJ2-1, the full variable domain reads KAGVTQTPRYLIKTRGQQVTLSCSPISGHRSVSWYQQTPGQGLQFLFEYFSETQRNKGNFPGRFSGRQFSNSRSEMNVSTLELGDSALYLCASSYSYNEQFFGPGTRLTVL.